The sequence of this T cell receptor (beta chain) was determined in a study of cytomegalovirus exposure and HLA in healthy donors. General study findings and limits: Altogether, 160 or so TCR beta chains were recorded as cytomegalovirus-associated. In a later analysis, 16,951 TCR beta sequences were associated with HLA alleles at 0.05 false discovery rate.

This clone was seen more than once but under ten times. What it binds is unknown. From germline, CDR1 is GTSNPN and CDR2 SVGIG (reference sequence). Trimming removed 1 base at V and 10 bases at J, with 23 bases between. CDR3 size: 16 residues. 13 Jbeta primers and 60 Vbeta primers were used for the PCR. In the original workflow: About 11 million of the roughly 80 million unique TCR beta chains counted in a later analysis were shared. Profiling relied on immunoSEQ multiplex PCR, and the TCRdb table lists in-frame clones only, not all of them. V and J calls and clone size are as listed in that table; D and trimming were resolved from the DNA. The data show around 82,000 clones, about 78% seen once.

V and J are TRBV30 and TRBJ2-1; D call uncertain. The receptor's source is a male donor in good health and CMV-seropositive. Input material: PBMCs. This chain's CDR3 is CAWSGQVSLTLGEQFF. DNA of the CDR3: TGTGCCTGGAGTGGGCAAGTTAGCCTTACGCTCGGGGAGCAGTTCTTC.